This T cell receptor beta chain was obtained from a study of cytomegalovirus exposure and HLA in healthy donors. This clone was recorded once. There are 15 residues in the CDR3. Germline V gene sequence: CDR1 LNHNV, CDR2 YYDKDF (reference sequence). PCR primers comprised 60 Vbeta and 13 Jbeta primers. Clones were sequenced by immunoSEQ multiplex PCR, and TCRdb holds only the in-frame ones, with some missing. The sample yields around 130,000 clones, 65% to 85% seen once. Sequenced: PBMCs. This rearrangement joins TRBV15 to TRBJ2-5; 7 positions match TRBD1. The DNA matches TRBJ2-7 better at its end, which makes the J call doubtful. This TCR derives from a man aged 50 or older in good health and CMV-seronegative. The CDR3 DNA sequence: TGTGCCACCAGCAGGGAGTGGACAGGTGGAAACGAGCAGTACTTC. It specifies CATSREWTGGNEQYF.